One and the same sample provided the 9 T cell receptor beta chains below, sequenced in a study of blood T cell repertoires in COVID-19. The data were produced by immunoSEQ multiplex PCR, yet TCRdb's version contains in-frame clones alone and is incomplete. The table lists about 300,000 clones, 70% to 90% of them singletons, with roughly 6% in the top ten. The sample taken for sequencing was peripheral blood. Receptors originate from a woman between 45 and 65 years old with COVID-19, enrolled during active disease.

The V and J genes are TRBV6-5 and TRBJ2-5; D is unresolved. Trimming took off 4 bases at V and 5 bases at J, with 8 bases between the two ends. Germline CDR1 and CDR2: MNHEY and SVGAGI. The CDR3 is 12 amino acids. CDR3 in amino acids: CASSSRSETQYF. The CDR3 DNA sequence: TGTGCCAGCAGTTCCCGGAGTGAGACCCAGTACTTC.

This rearrangement joins TRBV6-1 to TRBJ2-5; TRBD1 aligns across 9 bases. There are 16 residues in the CDR3. V lost 4 bases to trimming and J lost 4 bases; unmatched junction nucleotides: 10. In germline, CDR1 is MNHNS, CDR2 SASEGT. The CDR3 DNA reads TGTGCCAGCAGTGCGACCTCCGGGACAGGGCTAGAGACCCAGTACTTC. Translating it yields CASSATSGTGLETQYF.

This chain joins TRBV7-8 and TRBJ2-1, with 9 bases that match TRBD2. J was trimmed by 2 bases and V by 6 bases; bases with no gene match: 5. CDR1 is SGHVS and CDR2 is FQNEAQ in the germline V gene. The CDR3 has 15 amino acids. CDR3 sequence (DNA): TGTGCCAGCAGTTCGCGGGAGGGCCCCTACAATGAGCAGTTCTTC. This translates into CASSSREGPYNEQFF.

V gene TRBV27 combines with J gene TRBJ1-1; a possible D gene is TRBD1 (5 bases). CDR1 MNHEY and CDR2 SMNVEV come from the germline V gene (reference sequence). V was trimmed by 3 bases and J by 5 bases, leaving 10 bases between them. The CDR3 covers 13 residues. Written as DNA, the CDR3 is TGTGCCAGCAGTTTGCCAGGGTGGACTGAAGCTTTCTTT. It encodes CASSLPGWTEAFF.

The chain combines TRBV27 with TRBJ2-1; D might be TRBD1 (5 bases). V dropped 0 bases and J dropped 5 bases, with 17 bases sitting between them. Germline V gene data show CDR1 as MNHEY and CDR2 as SMNVEV (reference sequence). The CDR3 sequence is 17 residues long. This CDR3 reads CASSLSPGFIVDNEQFF. In DNA form, the CDR3 reads TGTGCCAGCAGTTTATCCCCAGGGTTTATCGTAGACAATGAGCAGTTCTTC.

The chain uses TRBV5-8 and TRBJ1-5; D is undetermined. This CDR3 is 13 amino acids long. Germline-derived CDR1 and CDR2 are SGHTS and YDEGEE. V was shortened by 0 bases and J by 6 bases, with 7 bases between the two germline ends. The CDR3 region has the DNA TGTGCCAGCAGCTTGGCCTCCTCTCAGCCCCAGCATTTT. It translates to CASSLASSQPQHF. The full variable domain, completed using reference TRBV5-8 and TRBJ1-5, is EAGVTQSPTHLIKTRGQQATLRCSPISGHTSVYWYQQALGLGLQFLLWYDEGEERNRGNFPPRFSGRQFPNYSSELNVNALELEDSALYLCASSLASSQPQHFGDGTRLSIL.

Concerning this clone itself: Compared with germline, one end of the junction differs, possibly owing to a read error. The same CDR3 can be traced to other DNA sequences in this sample. The genes are TRBV7-3 and TRBJ1-1; D not resolved. The germline gives CDR1 SGHTA, CDR2 FQGTGA. This CDR3 comprises 14 residues. CDR3 protein: CASSLTGGNTEAFF. DNA for the CDR3: TGTGCCAGCAGCCTAACGGGAGGGAACACTGAAGCTTTCTTT. The full variable domain, rest sourced from reference TRBV7-3 and TRBJ1-1, is GAGVSQTPSNKVTEKGKYVELRCDPISGHTALYWYRQSLGQGPEFLIYFQGTGAADDSGLPNDRFFAVRPEGSVSTLKIQRTERGDSAVYLCASSLTGGNTEAFFGQGTRLTVV.

The chain uses TRBV30 and TRBJ1-2; TRBD1 might be the D (5 bases). V was shortened by 1 base and J by 6 bases, with 15 bases between the two germline ends. Germline V lookup: CDR1 GTSNPN, CDR2 SVGIG (reference sequence). The CDR3 length is 14 residues. CDR3 nucleotides: TGTGCCTGGAGTGCCATCCCCGGGACTAATGGCTACACCTTC. Its translation is CAWSAIPGTNGYTF.

The rearrangement links TRBV5-3 to TRBJ2-3; 7 bases fit TRBD1. TRBV5-3 is given ORF status, its function remaining uncertain. The CDR3 covers 17 residues. V dropped 4 bases and J dropped 5; count of bases not matched to a gene: 16. This chain's CDR3 is CARSPPHGDRAIDTQYF. The DNA of the CDR3 is TGTGCCAGAAGCCCACCCCATGGCGACAGGGCCATAGATACGCAGTATTTT.